Each of the 23 T cell receptor beta chains below was sequenced from the same sample in a study of technical replicates of blood from several donors. Assay used: immunoSEQ multiplex PCR; TCRdb lists only in-frame clones, some missing. The profile shows approximately 94,000 clones, 90% to 97% of them singletons. Sequences were obtained from T cells isolated from PBMCs. The receptors derive from a human donor in good health.

V and J are TRBV4-1 and TRBJ2-7; D not resolved. Germline CDR1 MGHRA, CDR2 YSYEKL. V was shortened by 3 bases and J by 0 bases, with 6 bases between the two germline ends. This CDR3 has 13 amino acids. The CDR3 here is CASSQRISYEQYF. The CDR3 region has the DNA TGCGCCAGCAGCCAGCGAATCTCCTACGAGCAGTACTTC.

J is TRBJ2-5 and V is TRBV9; weak D call: TRBD2 (7 bases). Germline V lookup: CDR1 SGDLS, CDR2 YYNGEE. Trimming stripped 7 bases from V and 3 bases from J, with 13 bases between. The CDR3 contains 13 residues. The CDR3 protein is CASGGAGKETQYF. The CDR3 DNA is TGTGCCAGCGGGGGGGCTGGAAAAGAGACCCAGTACTTC.

This clone was observed once. The chain couples TRBV29-1 to TRBJ2-2, with 7 bases aligning to TRBD2. The CDR3 runs 14 residues. The ends lost 6 bases at V and 1 base at J; junction bases unmatched: 5. CDR1 SQVTM and CDR2 ANQGSEA come from the germline V gene. CDR3 nucleotide sequence: TGCAGCGTCTGCGGGAGACGGAACACCGGGGAGCTGTTTTTT. Translating it yields CSVCGRRNTGELFF.

This sequence joins TRBV9 and TRBJ1-2, with D perhaps matching TRBD1 (6 bases). The germline CDR1 and CDR2 sequences are SGDLS and YYNGEE. With 2 bases removed from V and 4 bases from J, the gap between germline ends came to 15 bases. The CDR3 spans 15 residues. Here the CDR3 DNA reads TGTGCCAGCAGCGTTCGGGACATCACCTCCTATGGCTACACCTTC. Protein: CASSVRDITSYGYTF.

The gene calls are TRBV28 and TRBJ2-3, with a tentative D call TRBD1 (6 bases). The CDR3 contains 16 residues. CDR1 and CDR2 (germline): MDHEN, SYDVKM. The germline V and J ends were trimmed by 7 bases and 0 bases, with 17 bases remaining between them. As DNA, the CDR3 is TGTGCCAGCATTTCGCTCAGGGGTACCAGCACAGATACGCAGTATTTT. Translated: CASISLRGTSTDTQYF.

The chain employs TRBV5-1 and TRBJ2-3, with 8 bases that match TRBD1. The CDR3 covers 17 residues. Germline-derived CDR1 and CDR2 are SGHRS and YFSETQ. The J segment lost 12 bases and the V segment lost 0 bases, leaving 18 bases of the junction unmatched. CDR3: CASSLDETGAESGIQYF. CDR3 nucleotide sequence: TGCGCCAGCAGCTTGGATGAGACAGGGGCGGAATCGGGAATCCAGTATTTT.

J is TRBJ2-5 and V is TRBV7-2; D is possibly TRBD2 (5 bases). V lost 5 bases and J lost 2, with 18 bases in between. This CDR3 spans 16 amino acids. Per germline, CDR1 SGHTA and CDR2 FQGNSA. The CDR3 bases are TGTGCCAGCAGCCTGGGATCAGCGGCCGAACAAGAGACCCAGTACTTC. It encodes CASSLGSAAEQETQYF.

This chain links TRBV27 with TRBJ2-7; maybe TRBD1 (5 bases). Trimming removed 0 bases from V and 4 bases from J, with 10 bases in between. Germline assignment: CDR1 MNHEY and CDR2 SMNVEV (reference sequence). CDR3 length equals 14 residues. The CDR3, as DNA: TGTGCCAGCAGTTTATCACAGGTTACATACGAGCAGTACTTC. The encoded protein is CASSLSQVTYEQYF.

The chain employs TRBV5-1 and TRBJ1-2, with D possibly being TRBD1 (5 bases). The ends were cut back, 0 bases at V and 5 bases at J, with 11 bases in the middle. The length of the CDR3 is 14 residues. CDR1 is SGHRS and CDR2 is YFSETQ in the germline V gene. CDR3 loop: CASSLAGGVYGYTF. The CDR3 nucleotides read TGCGCCAGCAGCTTGGCCGGGGGGGTATATGGCTACACCTTC.

This chain joins TRBV9 and TRBJ2-7; D is possibly TRBD2 (5 bases). Germline V gene data show CDR1 as SGDLS and CDR2 as YYNGEE. Trimming stripped 5 bases from V and 4 bases from J, with 13 bases between. The CDR3 runs 13 residues. Written as DNA, the CDR3 is TGTGCCAGCAGGTCGGGATCCCGGTACGAGCAGTACTTC. Translated, it gives CASRSGSRYEQYF.

This sequence joins TRBV18 and TRBJ2-7; 9 bases line up with TRBD1. The CDR3 consists of 13 residues. The germline gives CDR1 KGHSH, CDR2 LQKENI. The ends lost 4 bases at V and 7 bases at J; junction bases unmatched: 5. The CDR3 is CASSQDRGGEQYF. CDR3 in DNA: TGTGCCAGCTCACAAGACAGGGGGGGGGAGCAGTACTTC.

This sequence joins TRBV6-6 and TRBJ2-2, with 7 bases identical to TRBD2. The germline CDR1 and CDR2 sequences are MNHNY and SVGAGI (reference sequence). The length of the CDR3 is 16 residues. The V segment lost 0 bases and the J segment 4 bases; nucleotides outside the gene matches: 5. The CDR3, as DNA: TGTGCCAGCAGTTACTCGGGGGGGTCGGGCACCGGGGAGCTGTTTTTT. This gives the protein CASSYSGGSGTGELFF.

This CDR3 reads CASSLSHTTDTQYF. In DNA, the CDR3 is TGCGCCAGCAGCCTCTCCCACACCACAGATACGCAGTATTTT. This chain joins TRBV5-1 and TRBJ2-3; no clear D. Germline V gene sequence: CDR1 SGHRS, CDR2 YFSETQ. This CDR3 region has 14 residues. Trimming took off 4 bases at V and 2 bases at J, with 11 bases between the two ends.

The chain is built from TRBV2 and TRBJ2-1; 14 bases line up with TRBD2. Germline trimming cut 7 bases from V and 5 bases from J; bases unmatched to any gene: 13. This CDR3 comprises 18 residues. Germline V gene lookup returns CDR1 SNHLY and CDR2 FYNNEI. CDR3 nucleotides: TGTGCCAGCATGGGTGTCCCCGGGACTAGCGGGAGAAACAATGAGCAGTTCTTC. Amino acids: CASMGVPGTSGRNNEQFF.

The chain couples TRBV4-1 to TRBJ1-4; D is unresolved. CDR1 MGHRA and CDR2 YSYEKL come from the germline V gene. With 0 bases removed from V and 3 bases from J, the gap between germline ends came to 17 bases. CDR3 length: 18 residues. The CDR3 region has the DNA TGCGCCAGCAGCCAAGAATTCCCTCTGAGGGTGGCTAATGAAAAACTGTTTTTT. It is translated as CASSQEFPLRVANEKLFF.

The rearrangement uses TRBV5-4 and TRBJ2-7, with 9 bases that match TRBD2. V lost 2 bases and J lost 4; bases outside the gene matches: 4. The germline CDR1 and CDR2 sequences are SGHNT and YYREEE (reference sequence). This CDR3 comprises 14 residues. The CDR3 protein is CASSLGAGGYEQYF. The CDR3 nucleotides are TGTGCCAGCAGCTTAGGAGCGGGAGGTTACGAGCAGTACTTC.

The chain uses TRBV2 and TRBJ2-7; 9 nucleotides line up with TRBD2. The germline V gene has CDR1 SNHLY and CDR2 FYNNEI. Trimming at V came to 5 bases and at J to 0 bases, leaving 5 bases not matched to a gene. The CDR3 extends over 15 amino acids. The CDR3 sequence: CASSRLAEPSYEQYF. The CDR3 DNA reads as TGTGCCAGCAGTAGACTAGCGGAACCCTCCTACGAGCAGTACTTC.

The chain has TRBV6-1 and TRBJ1-5; D is unresolved. V lost 3 bases and J 3 bases, leaving 12 bases between the germline ends. The CDR3 is 15 amino acids. Germline CDR1 is MNHNS and CDR2 is SASEGT. The CDR3 reads CASSDTQVFNQPQHF. Here the CDR3 DNA reads TGTGCCAGCAGTGATACCCAGGTTTTCAATCAGCCCCAGCATTTT.

The chain couples TRBV4-3 to TRBJ2-3; maybe TRBD2 (6 bases). The CDR3 is 17 residues long. V was pared by 3 bases and J by 2 bases, with 18 bases between. Germline V gene sequence: CDR1 LGHNA, CDR2 YSLEER. CDR3 DNA sequence: TGCGCCAGCAGCCAGAGAACCCCGGGACTCCACACAGATACGCAGTATTTT. Amino acid sequence: CASSQRTPGLHTDTQYF.

The V call is TRBV5-1, the J call TRBJ2-5, with 8 nucleotides matching TRBD1. After removal of 4 bases from V and 3 bases from J, the junction contained 5 bases not matched to a gene. Germline V gives CDR1 SGHRS, CDR2 YFSETQ. The CDR3 covers 14 residues. This chain's CDR3 is CASSPGTGKETQYF. CDR3 coding DNA: TGCGCCAGCAGCCCAGGGACAGGCAAAGAGACCCAGTACTTC.

V and J are TRBV29-1 and TRBJ2-1; TRBD1 aligns across 8 bases. The CDR3 contains 11 residues. Looked up from germline, CDR1 is SQVTM and CDR2 is ANQGSEA. V dropped 4 bases and J dropped 9; count of bases not matched to a gene: 2. The CDR3 is CSVAGGGEQFF. In nucleotides, the CDR3 is TGCAGCGTTGCAGGGGGCGGTGAGCAGTTCTTC.

The chain combines TRBV29-1 with TRBJ2-7; perhaps TRBD1 as D (6 bases). This CDR3 comprises 12 residues. V was trimmed by 6 bases and J by 6 bases, leaving 15 bases between them. CDR1 is SQVTM and CDR2 is ANQGSEA in the germline V gene. This CDR3 reads CSVRQEGGEQYF. Here the CDR3 DNA reads TGCAGCGTACGACAGGAAGGCGGCGAGCAGTACTTC.

The rearrangement links TRBV29-1 to TRBJ2-3; perhaps TRBD2 as D (5 bases). Trimming left V 4 bases short and J 4 bases short, with 9 bases between. The CDR3 has 12 amino acids. Per germline, CDR1 SQVTM and CDR2 ANQGSEA. CDR3 sequence (DNA): TGCAGCGTTGTATCGGGGTCAGATACGCAGTATTTT. This encodes CSVVSGSDTQYF.